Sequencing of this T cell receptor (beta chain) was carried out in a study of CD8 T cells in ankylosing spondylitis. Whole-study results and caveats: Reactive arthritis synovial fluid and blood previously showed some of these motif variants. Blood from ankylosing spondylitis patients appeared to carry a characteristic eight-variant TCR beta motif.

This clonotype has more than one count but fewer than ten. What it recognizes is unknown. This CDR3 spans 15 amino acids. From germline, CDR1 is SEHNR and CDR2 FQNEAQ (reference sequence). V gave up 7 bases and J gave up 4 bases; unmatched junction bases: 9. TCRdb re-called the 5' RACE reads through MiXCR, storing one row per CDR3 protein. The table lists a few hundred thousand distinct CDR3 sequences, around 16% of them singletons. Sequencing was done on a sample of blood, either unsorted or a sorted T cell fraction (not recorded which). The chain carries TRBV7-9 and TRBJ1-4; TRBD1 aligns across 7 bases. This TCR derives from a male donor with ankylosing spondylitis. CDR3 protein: CASTSSQGINEKLFF. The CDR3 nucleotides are TGTGCCAGCACCTCGTCACAGGGGATTAATGAAAAACTGTTTTTT.